This T cell receptor beta chain was captured by sequencing in a study of blood T cell repertoires in COVID-19 (dated by TCRdb to 2020 to 2022). A note on the overall study: Samples covering the acute and convalescent phases of COVID-19 were provided by collaborators in the United States, Italy and Spain. The material from the prospective study consisted of cDNA or gDNA derived from T cells, B-cell-depleted T cells, or PBMCs. Where available, HLA class I and class II types were obtained from metadata supplied by the sample provider rather than from assay-based typing. A de-identified subject ID, COVID-19 status, age in years and sex were almost always included in the sample metadata. Subjects who had been exposed to COVID-19, were actively infected with it, or had recovered from it provided the deeply sampled blood TCRbeta repertoires that made up the dataset. The repertoires were released in a freely available public database meant as a resource for research on the immune response to SARS-CoV-2. The samples were drawn from two sources: the first 160 participants of the ongoing ImmuneRACE study, and 950 to 1,500 subjects contributed by 6 global collaborators. The research as a whole found: Clinical and demographic metadata were provided uncurated, with the amount varying by source and participant.

This clone appeared a single time. There is no known antigen for this receptor. No qualities accompany the bases; no much larger clone lies one base away. TCRbeta CDR3 regions were amplified from genomic DNA using the immunoSEQ Assay, a bias-controlled multiplex PCR. The published analysis was carried out like this. Within the assay, amplification of reference gene primers was used to estimate how many nucleated cells each sample contained. Sequence reads were collapsed and filtered to measure the absolute abundance of every unique TCRbeta CDR3 rearrangement. Productive Simpson clonality was computed per sample as the square root of Simpson's diversity index over productive rearrangements. The table comes from immuneACCESS by way of TCRdb, which keeps in-frame sequences with V and J called. Part of the clones is missing from these tables; in studies checked, under half for an unresolved V gene and the rest for unknown reasons. V, J and clone size were drawn from that table, and D and trimming were deduced from the DNA. Here the sample has approximately 90,000 clones; approximately 90% occur a single time. 1.5% to 2% of the sample lies in the top ten.

Collaborating institutions collected whole blood in K2EDTA tubes following their own protocols. Collaborator samples were shipped for TCRbeta analysis as frozen whole blood, isolated PBMCs, or DNA extracted from either sample type. The germline ends are 7 bases apart after V is trimmed by 2 bases and J by 0 bases. Looking up the germline V gene yields CDR1 SGHTA and CDR2 FQGNSA. The CDR3 contains 14 residues, cysteine and phenylalanine counted. Left in the record is the CDR3 DNA by itself, 42 bases read in frame from the first base. The sequencing input was peripheral blood. The sequence derives from a man aged 55 to 70 with acute or convalescent COVID-19. The rearrangement joined TRBV7-2 to TRBJ1-1, with TRBD1 as a weak D call on 5 bases. The CDR3 reads CASSLRQMNTEAFF. The DNA is as follows: TGTGCCAGCAGCTTACGACAGATGAACACTGAAGCTTTCTTT. With the portions outside the CDR3 filled from the reference TRBV7-2 and TRBJ1-1 genes, the complete variable region becomes GAGVSQSPSNKVTEKGKDVELRCDPISGHTALYWYRQSLGQGLEFLIYFQGNSAPDKSGLPSDRFSAERTGGSVSTLTIQRTQQEDSAVYLCASSLRQMNTEAFFGQGTRLTVV.